This entry describes one TCR beta chain. TCR beta CDR3 sequences were amplified from RNA transcripts. With the HTBI primer set, the TCR CDR3 went through a first round of RT-PCR. Each CDR3 protein gets one entry after TCRdb re-called the multiplex PCR reads with MiXCR. This sample carries a few hundred thousand distinct CDR3 sequences, about a sixth of them seen once, and the ten largest clones take about 7%. These data come from a study of T cells in Graves' hyperthyroidism and ophthalmopathy. V lost 0 bases and J 9 bases, leaving 12 bases between the germline ends. The CDR3 spans 15 residues. Germline CDR1 ENHRY, CDR2 SYGVKD.

The sequenced material came from blood. V and J are TRBV10-3 and TRBJ1-6; no clear D gene. The receptor comes from a woman in her twenties or thirties with Graves' hyperthyroidism. CDR3 in amino acids: CAISESVLAGSPLHF. CDR3 DNA: TGTGCCATCAGTGAGTCGGTCTTGGCAGGTTCACCCCTCCACTTT.